This TCR beta chain was captured in a study of OX40 agonist ivuxolimab in advanced cancers. The germline CDR1 and CDR2 sequences are SNHLY and FYNNEI. There are 15 residues in the CDR3. J was trimmed by 5 bases and V by 1 base; bases with no gene match: 4. Data came from immunoSEQ multiplex PCR; TCRdb stores just in-frame clones and leaves some out. Here the sample spans about 75,000 clones, approximately 90% being singletons. This TCR was sampled from an adult with an advanced solid tumor such as melanoma, head and neck, liver or kidney cancer. The genes are TRBV2 and TRBJ2-2; 7 nucleotides align to TRBD2. This specimen was CD4+ or CD8+ T cells sorted from blood, taken in a trial of the OX40 agonist ivuxolimab. The CDR3 sequence: CASSEGLANTGELFF. DNA for the CDR3: TGTGCCAGCAGTGAAGGACTAGCCAATACCGGGGAGCTGTTTTTT.